The present TCR beta chain was sequenced within a study of control samples from healthy donors and cancer patients. Profiled with immunoSEQ multiplex PCR; TCRdb holds only in-frame clones, not every one. The data contain 150,000 or so clones, 85% to 95% of them seen just once; the ten biggest clones take up around 14%. This CDR3 is 18 amino acids long. Germline CDR1 reads MNHNS; CDR2 reads SASEGT. J lost 0 bases, V lost 4 bases, and 7 bases had no gene match. The rearrangement links TRBV6-1 to TRBJ2-6; 9 bases agree with TRBD1. The sample comprised PBMCs. The sequence derives from a man aged 55-75 years with colorectal cancer. The CDR3 here is CASSATGTGLSGANVLTF. The CDR3 nucleotides are TGTGCCAGCAGTGCGACCGGGACAGGGCTCTCTGGGGCCAACGTCCTGACTTTC.